This is a list of T cell receptor beta chains from one sample in a study of cytomegalovirus exposure and HLA in healthy donors. Assay: immunoSEQ multiplex PCR; the TCRdb copy retains only in-frame clones and omits some. The data hold roughly 230,000 clones, with approximately 91% observed a single time. The sample taken for sequencing was PBMCs. The source is a girl aged 2 to 10 in good health and CMV-seronegative. Each CDR3 is given with its conserved first and last residue. The D gene is left open where the match is weak. Size is stated for part of the rows, as once, few or many counts, or as a class when the clone is expanded.

J gene	clone size	V gene	D gene	CDR3 protein	CDR3 DNA
TRBJ2-2	.	TRBV6-5	.	CASSTESGELFF	TGTGCCAGCAGCACGGAGAGCGGGGAGCTGTTTTTT
TRBJ1-5	.	TRBV6-1	.	CASREVSNQPQHF	TGTGCCAGCAGGGAGGTAAGCAATCAGCCCCAGCATTTT
TRBJ1-6	.	TRBV28	.	CASSLPSYSPLHF	TGTGCCAGCAGTTTACCCTCCTATTCACCCCTCCACTTT
TRBJ2-7	few	TRBV5-4	.	CASSFWGVEDSTYEQYF	TGTGCCAGCAGCTTTTGGGGCGTTGAGGACAGCACCTACGAGCAGTACTTC
TRBJ2-5	.	TRBV7-2	TRBD1	CASSNRGRETQYF	TGTGCCAGCAGCAACAGGGGTCGCGAGACCCAGTACTTC
TRBJ2-5	.	TRBV4-1	.	CASSGGAGEETQYF	TGCGCCAGCAGCGGGGGCGCGGGGGAGGAGACCCAGTACTTC
TRBJ2-3	once	TRBV29-1	.	CSVGGGSTDTQYF	TGCAGCGTTGGTGGCGGGAGCACAGATACGCAGTATTTT
TRBJ1-2	.	TRBV7-2	.	CASSLVEGVYGYTF	TGTGCCAGCAGCTTAGTTGAGGGAGTCTATGGCTACACCTTC
TRBJ2-2	.	TRBV5-1	TRBD2	CASSLEGSGRGSPGELFF	TGCGCCAGCAGCTTGGAAGGTAGCGGGAGAGGATCGCCCGGGGAGCTGTTTTTT
TRBJ2-1	.	TRBV6-5	.	CASSYSSRVHEQFF	TGTGCCAGCAGTTACTCTAGCAGGGTCCATGAGCAGTTCTTC
TRBJ2-1	.	TRBV29-1	TRBD2	CSVVLAAGTRNEQFF	TGCAGCGTGGTTCTAGCGGCAGGAACACGCAATGAGCAGTTCTTC
TRBJ2-6	.	TRBV5-1	.	CASSLDTSGANVLTF	TGCGCCAGCAGCTTGGACACATCTGGGGCCAACGTCCTGACTTTC
TRBJ2-2	.	TRBV14	.	CARPSGKGYTGELFF	TGTGCCAGACCCTCCGGGAAGGGATACACCGGGGAGCTGTTTTTT
TRBJ1-1	.	TRBV5-1	TRBD1	CASSLTIGRGLNTEAFF	TGCGCCAGCAGCTTGACGATTGGCAGGGGGCTGAACACTGAAGCTTTCTTT
TRBJ1-2	.	TRBV5-4	.	CASSPGNGGYTF	TGTGCCAGCAGTCCAGGGAATGGTGGCTACACCTTC
TRBJ1-5	.	TRBV13	.	CASSLGRQLDQPQHF	TGTGCCAGCAGCTTAGGTCGACAGCTAGATCAGCCCCAGCATTTT
TRBJ2-6	.	TRBV10-3	TRBD1	CASLGQGYSGANVLTF	TGTGCCAGCCTGGGACAGGGATACTCTGGGGCCAACGTCCTGACTTTC
TRBJ1-2	.	TRBV5-6	TRBD1	CASSLGDRGDGYTF	TGTGCCAGCAGCTTGGGAGACAGGGGAGATGGCTACACCTTC
TRBJ1-1	.	TRBV28	.	CASSFEMNTEAFF	TGTGCCAGCAGTTTCGAGATGAACACTGAAGCTTTCTTT
TRBJ2-7	.	TRBV5-4	.	CASSLEAGSHHEQYF	TGTGCCAGCAGCTTGGAGGCGGGGTCCCACCACGAGCAGTACTTC
TRBJ2-1	.	TRBV6-1	TRBD1	CASSWGTADNEQFF	TGTGCCAGCAGTTGGGGGACAGCCGACAATGAGCAGTTCTTC
TRBJ2-5	few	TRBV9	.	CASGDLTGETQYF	TGTGCCAGCGGCGATTTGACGGGAGAGACCCAGTACTTC
TRBJ2-3	once	TRBV5-5	.	CASSLGTHTDTQYF	TGTGCCAGCAGCCTCGGGACTCACACAGATACGCAGTATTTT
TRBJ1-2	.	TRBV2	TRBD1	CASSADRGGMMANYGYTF	TGTGCCAGCAGTGCCGACAGGGGTGGTATGATGGCTAACTATGGCTACACCTTC
TRBJ1-6	once	TRBV10-1	.	CASSENQFPSPLHF	TGCGCCAGCAGTGAAAACCAGTTCCCTTCACCCCTCCACTTT
TRBJ1-3	.	TRBV10-3	.	CAISEQGILVGNTIYF	TGTGCCATCAGTGAGCAGGGTATCCTGGTTGGAAACACCATATATTTT
TRBJ1-2	few	TRBV7-8	TRBD1	CASSPGQGQGYTF	TGTGCCAGCAGCCCGGGACAGGGGCAAGGCTACACCTTC
TRBJ2-7	.	TRBV9	.	CASSEGGPNYEQYF	TGTGCCAGCAGTGAAGGGGGTCCGAACTACGAGCAGTACTTC
TRBJ1-1	.	TRBV7-9	.	CASSLEQLEAFF	TGTGCCAGCAGCTTGGAGCAGCTAGAAGCTTTCTTT
TRBJ1-6	.	TRBV7-3	.	CASSLTKQNSPLHF	TGTGCCAGCAGCTTAACGAAACAGAATTCACCCCTCCACTTT
TRBJ1-2	.	TRBV7-9	TRBD1	CASSSSRQGPNYGYTF	TGTGCCAGCAGCTCGTCCCGACAGGGACCTAACTATGGCTACACCTTC
TRBJ2-5	.	TRBV11-2	.	CASSFIAETQYF	TGTGCCAGCAGCTTCATCGCGGAGACCCAGTACTTC
TRBJ2-7	.	TRBV6-5	.	CASSADRISYEQYF	TGTGCCAGCAGTGCCGACAGGATCTCCTACGAGCAGTACTTC
TRBJ2-2	once	TRBV5-1	TRBD2	CASSWTSGNTGELFF	TGCGCCAGCAGCTGGACTAGCGGGAACACCGGGGAGCTGTTTTTT
TRBJ1-1	.	TRBV12-5	.	CASGTHPNTEAFF	TGTGCTAGTGGAACACACCCAAACACTGAAGCTTTCTTT
TRBJ1-1	.	TRBV6-1	.	CASSRRGTEAFF	TGTGCCAGCAGCAGGAGGGGCACTGAAGCTTTCTTT
TRBJ2-7	once	TRBV5-1	.	CASSLEATSILYEQYF	TGCGCCAGCAGCTTGGAAGCGACGTCAATCCTCTACGAGCAGTACTTC
TRBJ1-4	.	TRBV4-1	.	CASSQDMTGFEKLFF	TGCGCCAGCAGCCAAGACATGACAGGTTTTGAAAAACTGTTTTTT
TRBJ1-2	once	TRBV28	.	CASSRGGDYGYTF	TGTGCCAGCAGTCGCGGAGGGGACTATGGCTACACCTTC
TRBJ2-1	.	TRBV2	TRBD2	CASSPGLAGGNEQFF	TGTGCCAGCAGTCCGGGACTAGCGGGGGGCAATGAGCAGTTCTTC
TRBJ1-6	.	TRBV7-9	.	CASSPSPSYNSPLHF	TGTGCCAGCAGCCCCTCTCCCTCCTATAATTCACCCCTCCACTTT
TRBJ2-7	.	TRBV6-1	TRBD1	CASSEGSWDRVYEQYF	TGTGCCAGCAGTGAAGGGTCGTGGGACAGGGTCTACGAGCAGTACTTC
TRBJ2-7	.	TRBV6-5	TRBD2	CASRLAGLTDEQYF	TGTGCCAGCAGACTAGCGGGATTGACAGACGAGCAGTACTTC
TRBJ2-1	.	TRBV2	TRBD1	CAGGFQGAGEQFF	TGTGCCGGCGGGTTTCAGGGGGCAGGTGAGCAGTTCTTC
TRBJ1-2	once	TRBV27	TRBD1	CASSLSTGGRGYTF	TGTGCCAGCAGTTTGTCTACAGGGGGCCGTGGCTACACCTTC
TRBJ2-2	.	TRBV9	TRBD1	CASSLPGQVSNGELFF	TGTGCCAGCAGCCTGCCGGGACAGGTCTCTAACGGGGAGCTGTTTTTT
TRBJ2-7	.	TRBV19	.	CASSIGRPYEQYF	TGTGCCAGTAGTATAGGTCGTCCGTACGAGCAGTACTTC
TRBJ2-5	.	TRBV7-8	.	CASSWAPTEGFEYQETQYF	TGTGCCAGCAGTTGGGCACCCACAGAAGGCTTCGAGTACCAGGAGACCCAGTACTTC
TRBJ1-2	.	TRBV11-2	.	CASSLEAAPYGYTF	TGTGCCAGCAGCTTAGAGGCCGCACCCTATGGCTACACCTTC
TRBJ1-1	.	TRBV4-2	TRBD1	CASSLRGTANTEAFF	TGTGCCAGCAGCCTACGTGGGACAGCTAACACTGAAGCTTTCTTT
TRBJ1-5	few	TRBV5-6	TRBD1	CASSLGTGLGNQPQHF	TGTGCCAGCAGCTTGGGGACAGGGCTGGGCAATCAGCCCCAGCATTTT
TRBJ2-7	.	TRBV27	.	CASSSSPYEQYF	TGTGCCAGCAGTTCCTCCCCCTACGAGCAGTACTTC
TRBJ2-3	.	TRBV5-1	TRBD2	CASSLSGVTDTQYF	TGCGCCAGCAGTCTTAGCGGGGTCACAGATACGCAGTATTTT
TRBJ1-1	.	TRBV7-9	TRBD1	CSSSLAYQGAEAFF	TGTTCCAGCAGCTTAGCCTATCAGGGGGCTGAAGCTTTCTTT
TRBJ2-5	few	TRBV7-2	TRBD2	CASSLGLAGVGETQYF	TGTGCCAGCAGCTTGGGACTAGCGGGAGTTGGGGAGACCCAGTACTTC
TRBJ2-1	.	TRBV11-3	.	CASSLGAAEQFF	TGTGCCAGCAGCTTAGGAGCGGCTGAGCAGTTCTTC
TRBJ2-1	.	TRBV27	.	CASSLVWRGGLNEQFF	TGTGCCAGCAGTTTAGTTTGGCGGGGCGGGTTGAATGAGCAGTTCTTC
TRBJ2-3	.	TRBV18	TRBD1	CASSLTGVGDTQYF	TGTGCCAGCTCATTGACAGGGGTTGGAGATACGCAGTATTTT
TRBJ2-1	.	TRBV7-2	TRBD2	CASSTSGGPPYNEQFF	TGTGCCAGCAGCACTAGCGGGGGTCCCCCCTACAATGAGCAGTTCTTC
TRBJ2-1	.	TRBV5-1	.	CASSAPPLNEQFF	TGCGCCAGCAGCGCGCCCCCGCTGAATGAGCAGTTCTTC